Presented here are 10 T cell receptor beta chains from one specimen sequenced in a study of T-cell reconstitution after alpha-beta-depleted transplantation in children. Preparation of the TCRbeta library involved a method that used unique molecular identifiers. Using its own MiXCR run on the PCR reads, TCRdb lists one record per CDR3 protein. The data contain roughly 350,000 distinct CDR3 sequences, approximately 10% of them singletons. Source: PBMCs from the stem cell graft donor, taken from the stem cell graft. These receptors were collected from a human donor who donated a stem cell graft to a child with acute lymphoblastic leukemia.

This clonotype was seen only a few times. This rearrangement joins TRBV6-2 or TRBV6-3 to TRBJ2-7, with 8 bases that match TRBD1. Germline CDR1 is MNHEY and CDR2 is SVGEGT. The trim removed 8 bases at V and 2 bases at J, leaving 5 bases unmatched. CDR3 size: 13 residues. CDR3 coding DNA: TGTGCCAGCGCGACAGGGGTCCCCTACGAGCAGTACTTC. Translating it yields CASATGVPYEQYF.

This chain uses TRBV7-9 with TRBJ1-1; D remains unclear. The ends were cut back, 5 bases at V and 3 bases at J, with 16 bases in the middle. Germline V lookup: CDR1 SEHNR, CDR2 FQNEAQ (reference sequence). The CDR3 has 15 amino acids. CDR3: CASSPPVVPDTEAFF. In DNA form, the CDR3 reads TGTGCCAGCAGCCCCCCGGTAGTACCGGACACTGAAGCTTTCTTT.

This clonotype came up many times. The chain employs TRBV2 and TRBJ2-2; D tentatively reads TRBD1 or TRBD2 (5 bases each). The germline gives CDR1 SNHLY, CDR2 FYNNEI. With 0 bases removed from V and 4 bases from J, the gap between germline ends came to 12 bases. CDR3 size: 16 residues. Written as DNA, the CDR3 is TGTGCCAGCAGTGAAGCACAGGAGGACCCCACCGGGGAGCTGTTTTTT. Amino acids: CASSEAQEDPTGELFF.

V gene TRBV6-2 or TRBV6-3 combines with J gene TRBJ2-1; 11 positions match TRBD2. Losses at the gene ends were 6 bases for V and 3 bases for J; bases not matched to a gene: 10. Germline assignment: CDR1 MNHEY and CDR2 SVGEGT. The CDR3 is 17 amino acids. Written as DNA, the CDR3 is TGTGCCAGCAGAGGGACTAGCGGAGGGGCTTACTACAATGAGCAGTTCTTC. Its protein product is CASRGTSGGAYYNEQFF.

This chain connects TRBV2 to TRBJ2-1; 12 bases fit TRBD2. The germline CDR1 and CDR2 sequences are SNHLY and FYNNEI. V trimming: 8 bases; J trimming: 1 base; junction bases outside the gene matches: 15. This CDR3 is built from 19 residues. CDR3 sequence reads: CASCFRRGLAGVSYNEQFF. CDR3 bases: TGTGCCAGCTGTTTTAGGAGGGGACTAGCGGGTGTTTCCTACAATGAGCAGTTCTTC. The full variable domain, rest sourced from reference TRBV2 and TRBJ2-1, is EPEVTQTPSHQVTQMGQEVILRCVPISNHLYFYWYRQILGQKVEFLVSFYNNEISEKSEIFDDQFSVERPDGSNFTLKIRSTKLEDSAMYFCASCFRRGLAGVSYNEQFFGPGTRLTVL.

J is TRBJ2-7 and V is TRBV7-8, with D maybe TRBD1 (6 bases). Germline V CDR1 and CDR2: SGHVS, FQNEAQ. Deletions cut 3 bases from V and 2 bases from J, with 14 bases between. The CDR3 consists of 15 residues. CDR3 protein: CASSLEQGPPYEQYF. As DNA, the CDR3 is TGTGCCAGCAGCTTGGAACAGGGACCTCCCTACGAGCAGTACTTC.

This chain joins TRBV7-8 and TRBJ1-6; 8 nucleotides agree with TRBD1. V gave up 2 bases and J gave up 0 bases; unmatched junction bases: 3. In germline, CDR1 is SGHVS, CDR2 FQNEAQ. The CDR3 runs 17 residues. For the CDR3, the DNA is TGTGCCAGCAGCTTAAGACAGGGGAGCTCCTATAATTCACCCCTCCACTTT. Its protein is CASSLRQGSSYNSPLHF. The variable domain in full, completed from reference TRBV7-8 and TRBJ1-6, reads GAGVSQSPRYKVAKRGQDVALRCDPISGHVSLFWYQQALGQGPEFLTYFQNEAQLDKSGLPSDRFFAERPEGSVSTLKIQRTQQEDSAVYLCASSLRQGSSYNSPLHFGNGTRLTVT.

The sample holds a few counts of this clonotype. The chain uses TRBV20-1 and TRBJ2-5, with 8 bases that match TRBD1. The trim removed 5 bases at V and 3 bases at J, leaving 5 bases unmatched. Per the germline V gene, CDR1 is DFQATT and CDR2 is SNEGSKA (reference sequence). The CDR3 is 13 residues long. CDR3 nucleotide sequence: TGCAGTGCTCCCACAGGGGGTGAAGAGACCCAGTACTTC. Translated: CSAPTGGEETQYF.

The sample holds a few counts of this clonotype. V usage is TRBV12-3 or TRBV12-4 and J usage is TRBJ2-7; possible D gene TRBD2, 5 bases. The CDR3 extends over 14 amino acids. The V end was cut by 6 bases, the J end by 3 bases, with 15 bases between. The CDR3 DNA sequence: TGTGCCAGCAGCCGACGGGGTCTGGGCTACGAGCAGTACTTC. Its translation: CASSRRGLGYEQYF.

This clonotype showed up many times. The chain's CDR3 is CASSLRQGVKETQYF. The CDR3 nucleotides read TGTGCCAGCAGCTTGAGACAGGGGGTAAAAGAGACCCAGTACTTC. This rearrangement joins TRBV28 to TRBJ2-5; 9 bases match TRBD1. CDR1 is MDHEN, CDR2 SYDVKM, per germline. The junction had 8 bases not matched to a gene; V was cut back by 6 bases and J by 3 bases. This CDR3 contains 15 residues.